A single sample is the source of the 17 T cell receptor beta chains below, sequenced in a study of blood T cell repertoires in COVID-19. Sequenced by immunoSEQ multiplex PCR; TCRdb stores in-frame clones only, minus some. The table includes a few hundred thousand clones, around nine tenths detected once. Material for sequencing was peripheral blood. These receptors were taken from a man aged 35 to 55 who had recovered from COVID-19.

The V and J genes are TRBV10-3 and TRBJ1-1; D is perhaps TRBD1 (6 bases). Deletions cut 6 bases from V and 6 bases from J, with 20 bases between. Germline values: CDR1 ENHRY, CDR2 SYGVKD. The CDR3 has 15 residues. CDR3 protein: CAISQGTKGLAEAFF. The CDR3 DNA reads TGTGCCATCAGCCAGGGGACAAAAGGTCTCGCTGAAGCTTTCTTT.

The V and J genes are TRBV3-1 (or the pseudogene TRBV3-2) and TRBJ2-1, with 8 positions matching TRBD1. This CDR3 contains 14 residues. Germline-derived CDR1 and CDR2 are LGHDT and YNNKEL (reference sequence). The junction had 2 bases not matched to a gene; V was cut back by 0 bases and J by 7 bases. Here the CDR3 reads CASSQDYRGNEQFF. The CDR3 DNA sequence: TGTGCCAGCAGCCAAGATTACAGGGGGAATGAGCAGTTCTTC.

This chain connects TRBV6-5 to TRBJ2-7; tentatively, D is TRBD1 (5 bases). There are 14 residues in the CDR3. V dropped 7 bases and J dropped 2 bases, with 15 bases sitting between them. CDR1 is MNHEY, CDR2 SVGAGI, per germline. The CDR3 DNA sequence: TGTGCCAGCAATCCCAGGGCGGCAACCTACGAGCAGTACTTC. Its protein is CASNPRAATYEQYF.

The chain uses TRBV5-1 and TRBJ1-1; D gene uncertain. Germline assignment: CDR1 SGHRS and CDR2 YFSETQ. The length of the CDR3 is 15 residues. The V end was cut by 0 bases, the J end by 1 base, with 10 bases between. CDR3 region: CASSLAGVPNTEAFF. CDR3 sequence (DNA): TGCGCCAGCAGCTTGGCCGGGGTCCCGAACACTGAAGCTTTCTTT.

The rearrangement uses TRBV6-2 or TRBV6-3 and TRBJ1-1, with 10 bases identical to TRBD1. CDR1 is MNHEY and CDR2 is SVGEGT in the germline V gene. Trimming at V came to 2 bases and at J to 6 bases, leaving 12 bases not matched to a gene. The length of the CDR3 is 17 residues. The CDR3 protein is CASSYTTFGQGGSEAFF. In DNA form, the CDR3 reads TGTGCCAGCAGTTACACAACTTTTGGACAGGGGGGGTCTGAAGCTTTCTTT.

For the CDR3, the DNA is TGTGCCAGCAGTTTGTTGCAGGGGAACGGAAACGAGCAGTACTTC. This translates into CASSLLQGNGNEQYF. The rearrangement joins TRBV27 to TRBJ2-7; a possible D gene is TRBD1 (6 bases). Germline V gene lookup returns CDR1 MNHEY and CDR2 SMNVEV (reference sequence). V lost 3 bases and J lost 5, with 17 bases in between. The CDR3 loop spans 15 amino acids.

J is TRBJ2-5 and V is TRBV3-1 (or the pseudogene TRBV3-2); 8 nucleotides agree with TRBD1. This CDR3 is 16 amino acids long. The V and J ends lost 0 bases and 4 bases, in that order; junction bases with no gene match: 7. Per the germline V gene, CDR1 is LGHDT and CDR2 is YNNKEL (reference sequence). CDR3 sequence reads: CASSQDGYRGRETQYF. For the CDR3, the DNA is TGTGCCAGCAGCCAAGATGGGTACAGGGGGAGAGAGACCCAGTACTTC.

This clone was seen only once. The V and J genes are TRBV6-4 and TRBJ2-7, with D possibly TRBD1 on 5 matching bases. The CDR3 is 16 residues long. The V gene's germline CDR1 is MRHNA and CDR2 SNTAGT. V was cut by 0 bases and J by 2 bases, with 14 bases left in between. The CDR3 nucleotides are TGTGCCAGCAGTGACTCTCAGACAGAGACGACCTACGAGCAGTACTTC. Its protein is CASSDSQTETTYEQYF.

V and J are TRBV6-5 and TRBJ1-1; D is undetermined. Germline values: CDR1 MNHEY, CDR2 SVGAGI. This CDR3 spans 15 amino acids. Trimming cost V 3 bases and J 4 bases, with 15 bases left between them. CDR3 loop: CASSYTASYATEAFF. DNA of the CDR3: TGTGCCAGCAGTTATACTGCGAGTTATGCCACTGAAGCTTTCTTT.

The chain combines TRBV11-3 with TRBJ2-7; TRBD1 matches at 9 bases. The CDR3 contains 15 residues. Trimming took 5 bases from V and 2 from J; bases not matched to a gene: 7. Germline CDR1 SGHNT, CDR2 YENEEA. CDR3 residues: CASSRGGTGTYEQYF. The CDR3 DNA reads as TGTGCCAGCAGCCGAGGTGGGACAGGGACCTACGAGCAGTACTTC.

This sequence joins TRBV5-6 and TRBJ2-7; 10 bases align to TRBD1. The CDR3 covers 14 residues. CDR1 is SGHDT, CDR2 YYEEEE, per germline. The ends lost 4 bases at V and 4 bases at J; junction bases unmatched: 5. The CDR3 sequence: CASSADRGRYEQYF. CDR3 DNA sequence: TGTGCCAGCAGCGCTGACAGGGGGCGGTACGAGCAGTACTTC.

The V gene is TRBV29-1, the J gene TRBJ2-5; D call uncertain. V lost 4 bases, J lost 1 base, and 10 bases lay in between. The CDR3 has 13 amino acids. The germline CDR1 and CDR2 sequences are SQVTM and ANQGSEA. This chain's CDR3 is CSVARSVQETQYF. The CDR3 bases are TGCAGCGTTGCTAGGTCAGTCCAAGAGACCCAGTACTTC.

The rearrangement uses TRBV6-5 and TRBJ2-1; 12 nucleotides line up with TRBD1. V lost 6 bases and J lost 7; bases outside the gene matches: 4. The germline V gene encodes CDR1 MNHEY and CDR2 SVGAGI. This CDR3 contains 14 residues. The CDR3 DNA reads TGTGCCAGCAGGGGACAGGGGGCTGGGAATGAGCAGTTCTTC. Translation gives CASRGQGAGNEQFF.

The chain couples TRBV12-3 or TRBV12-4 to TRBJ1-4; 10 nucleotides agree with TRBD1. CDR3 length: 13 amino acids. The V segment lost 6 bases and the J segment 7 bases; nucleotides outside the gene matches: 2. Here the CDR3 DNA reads TGTGCCAGCAGGACAGGGGGCCGTGAAAAACTGTTTTTT. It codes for CASRTGGREKLFF.

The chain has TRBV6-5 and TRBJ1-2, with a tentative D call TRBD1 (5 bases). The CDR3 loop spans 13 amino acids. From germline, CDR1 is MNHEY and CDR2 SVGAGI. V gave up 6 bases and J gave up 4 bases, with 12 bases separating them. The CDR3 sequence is CASRRRGGYGYTF. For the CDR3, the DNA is TGTGCCAGCAGACGCCGGGGGGGCTATGGCTACACCTTC.

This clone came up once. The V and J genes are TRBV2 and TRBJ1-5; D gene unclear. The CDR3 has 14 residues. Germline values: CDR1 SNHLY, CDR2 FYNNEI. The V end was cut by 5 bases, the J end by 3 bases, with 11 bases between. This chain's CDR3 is CASSSDGDNQPQHF. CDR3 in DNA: TGTGCCAGCAGTTCCGACGGAGACAATCAGCCCCAGCATTTT.

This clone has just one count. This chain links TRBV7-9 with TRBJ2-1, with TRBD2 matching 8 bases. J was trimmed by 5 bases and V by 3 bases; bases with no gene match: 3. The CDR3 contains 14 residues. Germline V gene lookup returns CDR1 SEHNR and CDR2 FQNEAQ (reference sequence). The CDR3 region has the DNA TGTGCCAGCAGCTTTACAGCGGGGGACAATGAGCAGTTCTTC. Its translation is CASSFTAGDNEQFF.